This paragraph reports one T cell receptor beta chain. Per the original data handling: Amplification of reference gene primers provided the estimated nucleated cell counts. The method was immunoSEQ multiplex PCR; TCRdb's version includes in-frame clones alone and lacks a portion of them. D and trimming were read from the DNA, whereas the V and J calls and clone size are those reported in that table. Of around 100,000 clones detected, approximately 70% appear once; the ten largest clones hold 5% to 6.5%. The record originates from a study of blood T cell repertoires in COVID-19. Study summary: The study drew acute and convalescent COVID-19 samples from the United States, Italy and Spain.

Trimming left V 4 bases short and J 6 bases short, with 16 bases between. Germline-derived CDR1 and CDR2 are LGHNA and YSLEER. The CDR3 has 16 amino acids. The sample taken for sequencing was peripheral blood. The clonotype comes from a man older than 75 with acute or convalescent COVID-19. This rearrangement joins TRBV4-3 to TRBJ1-6; D is ambiguous. The CDR3 DNA follows: TGCGCCAGCAGCCTGGGAGAGATCTCCCGTAATTCACCCCTCCACTTT. It translates to CASSLGEISRNSPLHF.